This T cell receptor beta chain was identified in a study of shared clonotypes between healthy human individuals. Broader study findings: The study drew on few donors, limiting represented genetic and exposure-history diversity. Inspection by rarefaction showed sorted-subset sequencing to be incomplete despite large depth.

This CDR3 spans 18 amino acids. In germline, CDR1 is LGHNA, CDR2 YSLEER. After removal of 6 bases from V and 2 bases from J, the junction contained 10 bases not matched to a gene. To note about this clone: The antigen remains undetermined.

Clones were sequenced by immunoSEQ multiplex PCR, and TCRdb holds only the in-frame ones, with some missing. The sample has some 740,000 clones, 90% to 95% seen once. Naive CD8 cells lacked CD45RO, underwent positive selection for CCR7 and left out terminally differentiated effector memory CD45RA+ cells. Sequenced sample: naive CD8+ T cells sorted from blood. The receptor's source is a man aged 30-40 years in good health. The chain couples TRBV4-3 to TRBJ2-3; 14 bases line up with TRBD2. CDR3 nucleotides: TGCGCCAGCAGTCCCGGACTAGCGGGAGGTACATCCACAGATACGCAGTATTTT. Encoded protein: CASSPGLAGGTSTDTQYF.